Following are 31 T cell receptor beta chains from one sample sequenced in a study of breast tumors, draining lymph nodes, adjacent tissues. Breast cancer patients provided tissue from their axillary draining lymph nodes. TCRdb re-called the multiplex PCR reads through MiXCR, storing one row per CDR3 protein. The sample includes approximately 130,000 distinct CDR3 sequences, about 20% of them seen just once. Material for sequencing was axillary lymph node tissue. All receptors come from a female donor with breast cancer. Some clones in this sample may be carry-over from other donors' samples.

Of note for this clonotype: Germline and junction disagree at one end, which may indicate a read error. The genes are TRBV6-1 and TRBJ2-6; D may be TRBD1 (7 bases). CDR3 length equals 17 residues. CDR1 is MNHNS and CDR2 is SASEGT in the germline V gene. The CDR3 nucleotides are TGTGCCAGCAGTGGGGGTAGCAGGGGGACTGGGGCCAACGTCCCGACTTTC. Amino acids: CASSGGSRGTGANVPTF.

This clonotype was counted only a few times. V usage is TRBV3-1 and J usage is TRBJ2-5, with TRBD2 matching 11 bases. Looked up from germline, CDR1 is LGHDT and CDR2 is YNNKEL (reference sequence). The CDR3 length is 16 residues. After removal of 4 bases from V and 7 bases from J, the junction contained 11 bases not matched to a gene. The CDR3 DNA follows: TGTGCCAGCAGCCGGACTAGCGGGCCAGGGACGGGGACCCAGTACTTC. Translation gives CASSRTSGPGTGTQYF.

Points on this clonotype: A much more abundant neighbour one base away suggests this may be a read error. J is TRBJ1-4 and V is TRBV6-6; no reliable D call. Germline-derived CDR1 and CDR2 are MNHNY and SVGAGI (reference sequence). Trimming cost V 4 bases and J 0 bases, with 15 bases left between them. The CDR3 has 17 residues. Here the CDR3 reads CASSLESWGPTNEKLFF. In DNA, the CDR3 is TGTGCCAGCAGTTTAGAATCTTGGGGTCCAACTAATGAAAAACTGTTTTTT.

As for this clonotype: This may stem from a read error, because a much larger clone lies one nucleotide away. The V call is TRBV27, the J call TRBJ2-1; D possibly corresponds to TRBD2 (5 bases). The CDR3 is 15 amino acids. Germline-derived CDR1 and CDR2 are MNHEY and SMNVEV (reference sequence). The V end was cut by 7 bases, the J end by 1 base, with 14 bases between. The CDR3 coding sequence is TGTGCCAGCACCGGACTCCCGGGGTCCTACAATGAGCAGTTCTTC. It codes for CASTGLPGSYNEQFF.

This clonotype has more than one count but fewer than ten. V is TRBV28 and J is TRBJ2-1, with D possibly matching TRBD2 (6 bases). CDR3 length equals 12 residues. V shed 4 bases and J shed 15 bases, with 16 bases lying between them. Germline-derived CDR1 and CDR2 are MDHEN and SYDVKM. Written as DNA, the CDR3 is TGTGCCAGCAGTTCGCCAGCGGGTGGTACGTTCTTC. It codes for CASSSPAGGTFF.

There are many counts of this clonotype. The rearrangement links TRBV20-1 to TRBJ2-2; TRBD1 might be the D (6 bases). The V end was cut by 5 bases, the J end by 5 bases, with 18 bases between. The CDR3 runs to 15 residues. The V gene's germline CDR1 is DFQATT and CDR2 SNEGSKA (reference sequence). The CDR3 reads CSALGTYLNTGELFF. The CDR3 DNA follows: TGCAGTGCTCTCGGGACATACTTGAATACCGGGGAGCTGTTTTTT.

This clonotype was seen repeatedly, ten times or more. CDR3 sequence: CSARQSGRGNEQFF. CDR3 sequence (DNA): TGCAGTGCTAGGCAAAGCGGGAGGGGCAATGAGCAGTTCTTC. This rearrangement joins TRBV20-1 to TRBJ2-1; 10 bases agree with TRBD2. This CDR3 has 14 amino acids. Germline trimming cut 3 bases from V and 6 bases from J; bases unmatched to any gene: 5. Germline values: CDR1 DFQATT, CDR2 SNEGSKA (reference sequence).

This chain links TRBV11-2 with TRBJ1-1; 10 bases agree with TRBD1. The trim removed 0 bases at V and 1 base at J, leaving 5 bases unmatched. The length of the CDR3 is 17 residues. Germline lookup yields CDR1 SGHAT and CDR2 FQNNGV. The CDR3 spells CASSLEDRGRTNTEAFF. In DNA form, the CDR3 reads TGTGCCAGCAGCTTAGAGGACAGGGGGAGGACGAACACTGAAGCTTTCTTT.

This clonotype turned up a few times. Here the CDR3 DNA reads TGTGCCAGCAGTGACCTTCCCAGGGGAGGGGGTGATCAGCCCCAGCATTTT. Its protein product is CASSDLPRGGGDQPQHF. The rearrangement joins TRBV6-1 to TRBJ1-5; D may be TRBD1 (6 bases). Trimming shortened V by 3 bases and J by 5 bases, and 20 bases separated the two germline ends. Germline V lookup: CDR1 MNHNS, CDR2 SASEGT. The CDR3 covers 17 residues.

This clonotype was counted only a few times. Here the CDR3 DNA reads TGTGCCAGCAGCGCCGGAGGGGGCACCGGGGAGCTGTTTTTT. Amino acid sequence: CASSAGGGTGELFF. This chain joins TRBV9 and TRBJ2-2; tentatively, D is TRBD1 or TRBD2 (6 bases each). Per germline, CDR1 SGDLS and CDR2 YYNGEE. V lost 3 bases to trimming and J lost 4 bases, with 10 bases between them. This CDR3 comprises 14 residues.

By sample fraction, this clonotype is medium-sized. This chain uses TRBV20-1 with TRBJ2-1; 9 bases map to TRBD1. This CDR3 is 10 amino acids long. V shed 5 bases and J 16 bases; nucleotides not matched to a gene: 6. The V gene's germline CDR1 is DFQATT and CDR2 SNEGSKA (reference sequence). The CDR3 protein is CSAQRDRDFF. The CDR3 DNA sequence: TGCAGTGCTCAACGGGACAGGGACTTCTTC.

This clonotype was seen at least ten times. The chain links TRBV6-1 to TRBJ2-3; 8 bases map to TRBD2. The CDR3 has 17 amino acids. CDR1 MNHNS and CDR2 SASEGT come from the germline V gene. V shed 5 bases, J shed 2 bases, and the junction held 12 bases outside the gene matches. CDR3 bases: TGTGCCAGCAGTTTCGGGAGGGCCAGGGCTGCCACAGATACGCAGTATTTT. Translating gives CASSFGRARAATDTQYF.

Many counts were recorded for this clonotype. The V call is TRBV18, the J call TRBJ2-5, with D perhaps TRBD1 (6 bases). V dropped 2 bases and J dropped 11 bases, with 12 bases sitting between them. This CDR3 spans 12 amino acids. CDR1 and CDR2 from the germline V gene are KGHSH and LQKENI. The CDR3 region is CASSPEQGGQYF. The CDR3 bases are TGTGCCAGCTCACCAGAACAGGGTGGACAGTACTTC.

Details on this clonotype: This may be a read error: a much more frequent sequence differs by one nucleotide. The chain joins TRBV20-1 to TRBJ2-2; D uncertain. The CDR3 has 14 residues. The V and J ends lost 6 bases and 6 bases respectively, with 17 bases between them. Germline-derived CDR1 and CDR2 are DFQATT and SNEGSKA (reference sequence). CDR3 DNA sequence: TGCAGTGCCCGTGGCCTTACTAACGCCGGGGAGCTGTTTTTT. This codes for CSARGLTNAGELFF.

This clonotype appeared many times. The chain joins TRBV5-8 to TRBJ2-7; tentative D call: TRBD2 (6 bases). The CDR3 length is 14 residues. CDR1 and CDR2 (germline): SGHTS, YDEGEE. V gave up 4 bases and J gave up 6 bases, with 17 bases separating them. Here the CDR3 reads CASSRLGRISEQYF. The CDR3 bases are TGTGCCAGCAGCAGACTAGGAAGAATAAGCGAGCAGTACTTC.

This clonotype was detected many times. The rearrangement links TRBV20-1 to TRBJ2-5; TRBD2 matches at 9 bases. Germline V gene data show CDR1 as DFQATT and CDR2 as SNEGSKA (reference sequence). Trimming took 5 bases from V and 4 from J; bases not matched to a gene: 8. This CDR3 spans 14 amino acids. CDR3 in amino acids: CSAPSAGGGETQYF. DNA of the CDR3: TGCAGTGCTCCCTCGGCGGGAGGGGGAGAGACCCAGTACTTC.

This clonotype was detected ten times or more. J is TRBJ2-7 and V is TRBV18; 8 bases align to TRBD1. CDR1 is KGHSH and CDR2 is LQKENI in the germline V gene. The CDR3 sequence is 14 residues long. Losses at the gene ends were 8 bases for V and 6 bases for J; bases not matched to a gene: 12. Written as DNA, the CDR3 is TGTGCCAGCACCCGGGGACAGGCGCTAAGCGAGCAGTACTTC. Encoded protein: CASTRGQALSEQYF.

This clonotype has ten or more counts. The genes are TRBV15 and TRBJ1-3; D not certain. The CDR3 length is 15 residues. CDR1 LNHNV and CDR2 YYDKDF come from the germline V gene (reference sequence). Trimming took off 1 base at V and 10 bases at J, with 17 bases between the two ends. DNA for the CDR3: TGTGCCACCAGCAGAGGTGGCAGTGTGTTTGAGACCATATATTTT. Translated: CATSRGGSVFETIYF.

This clonotype was observed at least ten times. V is TRBV9 and J is TRBJ2-1; the match to TRBD2 covers 9 bases. The V gene end was trimmed by 1 base and the J gene end by 0 bases; junction bases not matched to a gene: 2. CDR3 length equals 16 residues. Germline V gene sequence: CDR1 SGDLS, CDR2 YYNGEE. The CDR3 DNA reads TGTGCCAGCAGCGTACTAGCGGGAAGCTCCTACAATGAGCAGTTCTTC. It codes for CASSVLAGSSYNEQFF.

This clonotype was observed many times. V is TRBV27 and J is TRBJ2-5; D unresolved. Trimming removed 4 bases from V and 5 bases from J, with 11 bases in between. Germline V gene sequence: CDR1 MNHEY, CDR2 SMNVEV (reference sequence). The CDR3 spans 13 residues. The DNA for the CDR3 is TGTGCCAGCAGTTGGACGGACGGGGAGACCCAGTACTTC. This encodes CASSWTDGETQYF.

CDR3 sequence reads: CAWSVPKGVNTEAFF. In DNA, the CDR3 is TGTGCCTGGAGTGTACCGAAGGGGGTGAACACTGAAGCTTTCTTT. The genes are TRBV30 and TRBJ1-1; the D gene is possibly TRBD1 (6 bases). This CDR3 spans 15 amino acids. With 0 bases removed from V and 0 bases from J, the gap between germline ends came to 11 bases. The germline CDR1 and CDR2 sequences are GTSNPN and SVGIG (reference sequence).

To note about this clonotype: This may be a read error: a much more frequent sequence differs by one nucleotide. This sequence joins TRBV6-1 and TRBJ2-7, with 10 positions matching TRBD1. The CDR3 is 14 residues long. CDR1 MNHNS and CDR2 SASEGT come from the germline V gene. The CDR3 is CASSDRDRGDERYF. In DNA, the CDR3 is TGTGCCAGCAGTGACCGGGACAGGGGCGACGAGCGGTACTTC.

This clonotype was observed at least ten times. The chain carries TRBV2 and TRBJ2-5; D not certain. In germline, CDR1 is SNHLY, CDR2 FYNNEI. V was pared by 5 bases and J by 2 bases, with 9 bases between. This CDR3 has 13 residues. The CDR3 bases are TGTGCCAGCAGTAAATCTCAGCAAGAGACCCAGTACTTC. Translation gives CASSKSQQETQYF. Full variable domain (outside the CDR3, taken from reference TRBV2 and TRBJ2-5): EPEVTQTPSHQVTQMGQEVILRCVPISNHLYFYWYRQILGQKVEFLVSFYNNEISEKSEIFDDQFSVERPDGSNFTLKIRSTKLEDSAMYFCASSKSQQETQYFGPGTRLLVL.

Comment on this clonotype: This may stem from a read error, because a much larger clone lies one nucleotide away. V usage is TRBV19 and J usage is TRBJ2-7; 11 bases are a match to TRBD2. The CDR3 is made up of 15 amino acids. Losses at the gene ends were 5 bases for V and 4 bases for J; bases not matched to a gene: 7. Germline loops: CDR1 LNHDA, CDR2 SQIVND (reference sequence). This CDR3 is CASSSQLAGVYEQYF. Written as DNA, the CDR3 is TGTGCCAGTAGTTCCCAACTAGCGGGGGTATACGAGCAGTACTTC.

This clonotype was counted many times. This chain links TRBV20-1 with TRBJ2-3; D call uncertain. The germline V gene has CDR1 DFQATT and CDR2 SNEGSKA (reference sequence). This CDR3 is 14 amino acids long. Trimming left V 7 bases short and J 0 bases short, with 14 bases between. The CDR3 is CSGIGMRSTDTQYF. CDR3 bases: TGCAGTGGAATAGGAATGCGAAGCACAGATACGCAGTATTTT.

The V gene is TRBV11-2, the J gene TRBJ1-3, with D unresolved. Germline V gene sequence: CDR1 SGHAT, CDR2 FQNNGV. V lost 4 bases and J 1 base, leaving 11 bases between the germline ends. The CDR3 loop spans 15 amino acids. The CDR3 is CASSSYGSSGNTIYF. As DNA, the CDR3 is TGTGCCAGCAGCTCCTACGGTTCTTCTGGAAACACCATATATTTT.

This clonotype was detected many times. V gene TRBV19 combines with J gene TRBJ2-3; D possibly corresponds to TRBD2 (5 bases). The CDR3 spans 15 residues. Germline V gene data show CDR1 as LNHDA and CDR2 as SQIVND (reference sequence). Trimming took off 2 bases at V and 5 bases at J, with 14 bases between the two ends. The CDR3 is CASSIWHPGEDTQYF. The DNA of the CDR3 is TGTGCCAGTAGTATATGGCATCCCGGGGAAGATACGCAGTATTTT.

Ten or more counts support this clonotype. This chain joins TRBV12-3 or TRBV12-4 and TRBJ1-5; D call uncertain. This CDR3 region has 13 residues. Trimming cost V 3 bases and J 7 bases, with 10 bases left between them. CDR3 DNA: TGTGCCAGCAGTTTCAGAGGGAAGCAGCCCCAGCATTTT. It translates to CASSFRGKQPQHF.

This clonotype has at least ten counts. The chain carries TRBV18 and TRBJ2-3; D is possibly TRBD1 (6 bases). This CDR3 has 14 amino acids. Germline V CDR1 and CDR2: KGHSH, LQKENI. Trimming left V 5 bases short and J 9 bases short, with 18 bases between. CDR3 nucleotide sequence: TGTGCCAGCTCAACTTTTAAACAGGGAGACACGCAGTATTTT. It translates to CASSTFKQGDTQYF. Combining the CDR3 with reference TRBV18 and TRBJ2-3 gives the whole variable domain NAGVMQNPRHLVRRRGQEARLRCSPMKGHSHVYWYRQLPEEGLKFMVYLQKENIIDESGMPKERFSAEFPKEGPSILRIQQVVRGDSAAYFCASSTFKQGDTQYFGPGTRLTVL.

Regarding this clonotype: A much larger clone differs by one base, so this may be a read error. The V and J genes are TRBV20-1 and TRBJ2-7; D gene unclear. V gave up 6 bases and J gave up 3 bases, with 15 bases separating them. Germline V CDR1 and CDR2: DFQATT, SNEGSKA (reference sequence). CDR3 length equals 13 residues. In DNA form, the CDR3 reads TGCAGTGCCTGGGGATTTTCACTCTACGAGCAGTACTTC. It translates to CSAWGFSLYEQYF.

This clonotype has a count of ten or more. The rearrangement uses TRBV7-2 and TRBJ2-3; weak D call: TRBD2 (6 bases). The CDR3 runs to 17 residues. Germline assignment: CDR1 SGHTA and CDR2 FQGNSA. V was cut by 2 bases and J by 2 bases, with 17 bases left in between. CDR3 sequence: CASSLNSPGLLTDTQYF. The CDR3 DNA follows: TGTGCCAGCAGCTTAAACTCTCCGGGACTGCTCACAGATACGCAGTATTTT.